This T cell receptor beta chain was observed in a study of T cells of healthy individuals. This CDR3 has 13 amino acids. The germline V gene has CDR1 MNHEY and CDR2 SMNVEV (reference sequence). The ends were cut back, 8 bases at V and 7 bases at J, with 12 bases in the middle. MiXCR, run by TCRdb on the 5' RACE reads, gives a single entry per CDR3 protein. The sample has tens of thousands of distinct CDR3 sequences, roughly 16% seen once. This clonotype was seen many times. The receptor was isolated from a human donor in good health. The chain joins TRBV27 to TRBJ1-6; D is undetermined. The CDR3 loop reads CASPGHLNSPLHF. DNA of the CDR3: TGTGCCAGCCCGGGCCACCTAAATTCACCCCTCCACTTT.